The rows below give T cell receptor beta chains drawn from one sample of a study of blood T cell repertoires in COVID-19. Some clones are missing from TCRdb's copy, which holds only in-frame ones; the method was immunoSEQ multiplex PCR. The table lists more than 100,000 clones, roughly 80% of them singletons. Sequenced material: peripheral blood. These TCRs come from a woman aged 25 to 39 who had recovered from COVID-19. Both conserved end residues are part of each CDR3. The D gene is left open where the match is weak. Clone sizes are given selectively: once, few, many, or a class where the clone is expanded.

j_call: TRBJ2-1
clone_size: .
d_call: TRBD2
v_call: TRBV7-2
cdr3_nt: TGTGCCAGCAGCTTAGTAGGCGGGAGCACTTACAATGAGCAGTTCTTC
cdr3_aa: CASSLVGGSTYNEQFF

j_call: TRBJ1-1
clone_size: .
d_call: .
v_call: TRBV15
cdr3_nt: TGTGCCACCAGCTTAGCTTACACTGAAGCTTTCTTT
cdr3_aa: CATSLAYTEAFF

j_call: TRBJ2-1
clone_size: .
d_call: TRBD1
v_call: TRBV11-1
cdr3_nt: TGTGCCAGCAGCTCGGACAGGGAACCCTACAATGAGCAGTTCTTC
cdr3_aa: CASSSDREPYNEQFF

j_call: TRBJ2-1
clone_size: .
d_call: TRBD2
v_call: TRBV11-3
cdr3_nt: TGTGCCAGCAGCTTTGGCGGGAGTTGGGAGCAGTTCTTC
cdr3_aa: CASSFGGSWEQFF

j_call: TRBJ2-1
clone_size: .
d_call: TRBD1
v_call: TRBV7-9
cdr3_nt: TGTGCCAGCAGCTCCGGACAGGGCGACAATGAGCAGTTCTTC
cdr3_aa: CASSSGQGDNEQFF

j_call: TRBJ2-7
clone_size: .
d_call: TRBD2
v_call: TRBV9
cdr3_nt: TGTGCCAGCAGCGTAGGAGGCGGGGGGCCTACCTACGAGCAGTACTTC
cdr3_aa: CASSVGGGGPTYEQYF

j_call: TRBJ1-1
clone_size: .
d_call: .
v_call: TRBV5-6
cdr3_nt: TGTGCCAGCAGCTTGGTTCCGGGAGCGGGGAGGGTGAACACTGAAGCTTTCTTT
cdr3_aa: CASSLVPGAGRVNTEAFF

j_call: TRBJ2-3
clone_size: .
d_call: TRBD2
v_call: TRBV7-3
cdr3_nt: TGTGCCAGCAGCGACGGGACTACTAGCACAGATACGCAGTATTTT
cdr3_aa: CASSDGTTSTDTQYF

j_call: TRBJ1-1
clone_size: .
d_call: TRBD1
v_call: TRBV5-1
cdr3_nt: TGCGCCAGCAGCTTCACCCTGGGACAGGGCACTGAAGCTTTCTTT
cdr3_aa: CASSFTLGQGTEAFF

j_call: TRBJ2-7
clone_size: many
d_call: .
v_call: TRBV19
cdr3_nt: TGTGCCAGCGAGAGTGACAGTTACGAGCAGTACTTC
cdr3_aa: CASESDSYEQYF

j_call: TRBJ2-2
clone_size: .
d_call: .
v_call: TRBV27
cdr3_nt: TGTGCCAGCAGTTCTTACAGGGACACCGGGGAGCTGTTTTTT
cdr3_aa: CASSSYRDTGELFF

j_call: TRBJ1-4
clone_size: .
d_call: TRBD1
v_call: TRBV5-6
cdr3_nt: TGTGCCAGCAGCCAGAGGACAGGGTTGTTAAATGAAAAACTGTTTTTT
cdr3_aa: CASSQRTGLLNEKLFF

j_call: TRBJ2-1
clone_size: .
d_call: TRBD1
v_call: TRBV10-3
cdr3_nt: TGTGCCATCAGTGCGGGGACAGGACGGATACAGTTCTTC
cdr3_aa: CAISAGTGRIQFF

j_call: TRBJ2-3
clone_size: .
d_call: .
v_call: TRBV5-4
cdr3_nt: TGTGCCAGCAGCGGGGGGGCTAGCACAGATACGCAGTATTTT
cdr3_aa: CASSGGASTDTQYF

j_call: TRBJ2-5
clone_size: .
d_call: TRBD1
v_call: TRBV9
cdr3_nt: TGTGCCAGCAGCGCCGGGGCGGGGACAGGGTTAAGAGAGACCCAGTACTTC
cdr3_aa: CASSAGAGTGLRETQYF

j_call: TRBJ2-1
clone_size: .
d_call: .
v_call: TRBV30
cdr3_nt: TGTGCCTGGAGTAAACTAATCCGAGACAATGAGCAGTTCTTC
cdr3_aa: CAWSKLIRDNEQFF

j_call: TRBJ1-5
clone_size: .
d_call: .
v_call: TRBV27
cdr3_nt: TGTGCCAGCAGTTTTTCGGGGGGCAGCAATCAGCCCCAGCATTTT
cdr3_aa: CASSFSGGSNQPQHF

j_call: TRBJ1-2
clone_size: .
d_call: .
v_call: TRBV9
cdr3_nt: TGTGCCAGCAGCGTAGACGGCAGGGGCTATGGCTACACCTTC
cdr3_aa: CASSVDGRGYGYTF

j_call: TRBJ2-2
clone_size: few
d_call: .
v_call: TRBV10-1
cdr3_nt: TGCGCCAGCAGTGTGGACAGTTCCGGGGAGCTGTTTTTT
cdr3_aa: CASSVDSSGELFF

j_call: TRBJ1-2
clone_size: few
d_call: .
v_call: TRBV2
cdr3_nt: TGTGCCAGCCGCGGGGGGGGAGGGAACTATGGCTACACCTTC
cdr3_aa: CASRGGGGNYGYTF

j_call: TRBJ1-2
clone_size: .
d_call: .
v_call: TRBV6-5
cdr3_nt: TGTGCCAGCAGTCTTTTTACAGATGGCTATGGCTACACCTTC
cdr3_aa: CASSLFTDGYGYTF

j_call: TRBJ1-1
clone_size: once
d_call: .
v_call: TRBV18
cdr3_nt: TGTGCCAGCTCACCCAGGGCCTCGAACACTGAAGCTTTCTTT
cdr3_aa: CASSPRASNTEAFF

j_call: TRBJ2-7
clone_size: .
d_call: TRBD1
v_call: TRBV11-2
cdr3_nt: TGTGCCAGCAGCTCCTGGGACAGTACCTACGAGCAGTACTTC
cdr3_aa: CASSSWDSTYEQYF

j_call: TRBJ1-1
clone_size: .
d_call: TRBD1
v_call: TRBV27
cdr3_nt: TGTGCCAGCAGCTCAGGGGGCCTGAACACTGAAGCTTTCTTT
cdr3_aa: CASSSGGLNTEAFF

j_call: TRBJ1-5
clone_size: few
d_call: .
v_call: TRBV7-9
cdr3_nt: TGTGCCAGCAGCTTAGCCGGTACAGGGCATCAGCCCCAGCATTTT
cdr3_aa: CASSLAGTGHQPQHF

j_call: TRBJ2-7
clone_size: .
d_call: TRBD1
v_call: TRBV2
cdr3_nt: TGTGCCAGCAGCACTCGGACAGGGGGCTCCTACGAGCAGTACTTC
cdr3_aa: CASSTRTGGSYEQYF

j_call: TRBJ2-5
clone_size: .
d_call: .
v_call: TRBV2
cdr3_nt: TGTGCCAGCAGTCTAGTAGAAGAGACCCAGTACTTC
cdr3_aa: CASSLVEETQYF

j_call: TRBJ2-7
clone_size: .
d_call: .
v_call: TRBV15
cdr3_nt: TGTGCCACCAGCAGAGACCCAGGGTCCCACGAGCAGTACTTC
cdr3_aa: CATSRDPGSHEQYF

j_call: TRBJ1-1
clone_size: .
d_call: .
v_call: TRBV29-1
cdr3_nt: TGCAGCGTCGTCCTGGGACACCAGAACACTGAAGCTTTCTTT
cdr3_aa: CSVVLGHQNTEAFF

j_call: TRBJ2-7
clone_size: .
d_call: TRBD2
v_call: TRBV13
cdr3_nt: TGTGCCAGCAGCTCGGAGGAGACTAGCGGGAGGTTCGAGCAGTACTTC
cdr3_aa: CASSSEETSGRFEQYF

j_call: TRBJ1-2
clone_size: .
d_call: .
v_call: TRBV18
cdr3_nt: TGTGCCAGCTCACTAAGACAGGAGGATGGCTACACCTTC
cdr3_aa: CASSLRQEDGYTF

j_call: TRBJ1-6
clone_size: .
d_call: .
v_call: TRBV28
cdr3_nt: TGTGCCAGCAGGAGGGACTCCCCGCATTCACCCCTCCACTTT
cdr3_aa: CASRRDSPHSPLHF